This entry lists 6 T cell receptor beta chains sequenced from one sample in a study of response to subunit inactivated influenza vaccine. A single record per CDR3 protein comes from TCRdb applying MiXCR to the RT-PCR reads. Of more than 700,000 distinct CDR3 sequences listed, roughly 20% were seen once; the top ten hold roughly 10%. This specimen consisted of PBMCs from blood, obtained more than 4 days after vaccination. All receptors come from a man aged 50 or older who received an inactivated influenza vaccine.

V usage is TRBV20-1 and J usage is TRBJ2-3, with D tentatively TRBD1 or TRBD2 (6 bases each). This CDR3 contains 16 residues. Germline assignment: CDR1 DFQATT and CDR2 SNEGSKA (reference sequence). The V gene lost 2 bases and the J gene lost 5 bases, with 20 bases spanning the gap. The CDR3 loop is CSARKPTGAKGDTQYF. CDR3 nucleotides: TGCAGTGCTAGAAAACCTACGGGGGCAAAGGGAGATACGCAGTATTTT.

The CDR3 protein is CASSLALGRGATEAFF. The CDR3 region has the DNA TGTGCCAGCAGCTTAGCGCTGGGCAGGGGGGCCACTGAAGCTTTCTTT. V usage is TRBV7-2 and J usage is TRBJ1-1; 7 nucleotides line up with TRBD1. The germline V gene encodes CDR1 SGHTA and CDR2 FQGNSA. The ends lost 0 bases at V and 4 bases at J; junction bases unmatched: 8. The CDR3 is made up of 16 amino acids.

This clonotype was counted a few times. This rearrangement joins TRBV6-2 or TRBV6-3 to TRBJ1-5; the D gene is possibly TRBD1 (6 bases). From germline, CDR1 is MNHEY and CDR2 SVGEGT. V lost 1 base and J lost 6, with 13 bases in between. This CDR3 comprises 15 residues. The CDR3 DNA is TGTGCCAGCAGTTACTTGGGGGCTGGGGGTCAGCCCCAGCATTTT. This sequence encodes CASSYLGAGGQPQHF.

The rearrangement uses TRBV5-1 and TRBJ2-1; D perhaps matches TRBD1 (6 bases). CDR1 SGHRS and CDR2 YFSETQ come from the germline V gene. This CDR3 is 15 amino acids long. The V and J ends lost 5 bases and 2 bases respectively, with 14 bases between them. This chain's CDR3 is CASSPQGLTYNEQFF. The CDR3 DNA follows: TGCGCCAGCAGTCCCCAGGGGCTTACCTACAATGAGCAGTTCTTC.

This clonotype was detected a few times. The chain uses TRBV7-2 and TRBJ1-2; D remains unclear. This CDR3 comprises 16 residues. Germline CDR1 and CDR2: SGHTA and FQGNSA. V lost 1 base to trimming and J lost 2 bases, with 14 bases between them. The CDR3 is CASSLEAAGGNYGYTF. CDR3 nucleotide sequence: TGTGCCAGCAGCTTAGAGGCTGCGGGAGGGAACTATGGCTACACCTTC.

This clonotype was observed many times. This sequence joins TRBV20-1 and TRBJ2-7; possibly TRBD1 or TRBD2 for D (5 bases each). V lost 3 bases, J lost 5 bases, and 11 bases lay in between. The CDR3 spans 12 residues. Germline lookup yields CDR1 DFQATT and CDR2 SNEGSKA (reference sequence). The CDR3: CSASRRGDEQYF. CDR3 sequence (DNA): TGCAGTGCTAGCCGCCGGGGCGACGAGCAGTACTTC.